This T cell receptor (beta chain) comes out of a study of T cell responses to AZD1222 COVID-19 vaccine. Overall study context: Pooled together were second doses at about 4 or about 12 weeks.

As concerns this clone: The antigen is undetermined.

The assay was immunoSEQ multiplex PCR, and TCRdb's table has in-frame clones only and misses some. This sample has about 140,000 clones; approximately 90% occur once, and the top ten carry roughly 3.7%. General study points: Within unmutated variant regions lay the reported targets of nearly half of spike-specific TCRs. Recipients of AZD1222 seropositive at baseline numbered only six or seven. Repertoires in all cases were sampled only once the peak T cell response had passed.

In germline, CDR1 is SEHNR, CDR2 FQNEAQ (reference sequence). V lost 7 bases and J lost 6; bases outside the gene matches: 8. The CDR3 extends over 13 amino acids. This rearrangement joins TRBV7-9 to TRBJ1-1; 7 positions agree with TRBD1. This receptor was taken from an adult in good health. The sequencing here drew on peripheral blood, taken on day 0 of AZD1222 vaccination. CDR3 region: CASTRDSLSEAFF. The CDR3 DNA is TGTGCCAGCACCCGGGACAGTCTCTCTGAAGCTTTCTTT.